The present T cell receptor (beta chain) was sequenced within a study of cytomegalovirus exposure and HLA in healthy donors. The PCR had 60 Vbeta and 13 Jbeta primers. Measured with immunoSEQ multiplex PCR; TCRdb has only the in-frame clones, and not every one. In all, the sample yields over 200,000 clones. From germline, CDR1 is SGHTA and CDR2 FQGNSA. The CDR3 sequence is 11 residues long. Between the trimmed V and J ends, which lost 5 bases and 3 bases, there was a span of 3 bases. The receptor was derived from a woman aged 25 to 39 in good health and CMV-seropositive. Material for sequencing was PBMCs. The genes are TRBV7-2 and TRBJ2-3; D is uncertain. The CDR3 is CASSITDTQYF. CDR3 DNA sequence: TGTGCCAGCAGCATAACAGATACGCAGTATTTT.